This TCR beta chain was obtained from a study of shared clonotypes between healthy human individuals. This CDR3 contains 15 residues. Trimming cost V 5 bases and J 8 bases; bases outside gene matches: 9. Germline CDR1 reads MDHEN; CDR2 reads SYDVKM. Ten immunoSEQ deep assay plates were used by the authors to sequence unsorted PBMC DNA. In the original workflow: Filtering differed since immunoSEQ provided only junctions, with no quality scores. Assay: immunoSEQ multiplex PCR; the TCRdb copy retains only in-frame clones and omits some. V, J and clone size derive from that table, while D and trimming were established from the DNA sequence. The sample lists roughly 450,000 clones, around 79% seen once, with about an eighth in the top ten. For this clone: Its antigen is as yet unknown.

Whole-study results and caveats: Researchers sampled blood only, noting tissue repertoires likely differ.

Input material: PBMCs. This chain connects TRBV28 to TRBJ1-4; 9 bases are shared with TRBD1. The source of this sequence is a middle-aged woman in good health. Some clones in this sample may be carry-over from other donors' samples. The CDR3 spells CASSPPDRGGEKLFF. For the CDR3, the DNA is TGTGCCAGCAGTCCCCCCGACAGGGGGGGCGAAAAACTGTTTTTT.